The clone carrying this TCR beta chain was counted once. The antigen is unknown. For repertoire sequencing, the TCR beta CDR3 regions were amplified from RNA transcripts. In the first round, RT-PCR was carried out with HTBI primers, and a multiplex PCR formed the second round. TCRdb re-derived calls from the multiplex PCR reads in MiXCR, one entry per CDR3 protein. The repertoire has approximately 480,000 distinct CDR3 sequences, approximately 15% of them found once; the top ten carry more than 8.5%. This sample was included in a study of Graves' ophthalmopathy and Graves' hyperthyroidism. Study overall: Peripheral blood was collected at initial diagnosis, before any treatment.

Study-wide findings and caveats: Most expanded clonotypes from thyroid (those above 0.001 frequency) were also found in blood. A 13-signature model separated ophthalmopathy from stable hyperthyroidism, about 91% sensitivity, around 79% specificity.

Pregnant or lactating patients and those with other autoimmune diseases or uncontrolled infections were excluded. V lost 0 bases and J lost 2, with 11 bases in between. From germline, CDR1 is SGHAT and CDR2 FQNNGV. The CDR3 has 15 amino acids. The receptor was isolated from a woman under 40 with Graves' ophthalmopathy. The sequenced sample consisted of blood. The chain employs TRBV11-2 and TRBJ2-7; D call uncertain. CDR3 residues: CASSLELGTTYEQYF. CDR3 nucleotides: TGTGCCAGCAGCTTAGAGTTAGGTACTACCTACGAGCAGTACTTC.